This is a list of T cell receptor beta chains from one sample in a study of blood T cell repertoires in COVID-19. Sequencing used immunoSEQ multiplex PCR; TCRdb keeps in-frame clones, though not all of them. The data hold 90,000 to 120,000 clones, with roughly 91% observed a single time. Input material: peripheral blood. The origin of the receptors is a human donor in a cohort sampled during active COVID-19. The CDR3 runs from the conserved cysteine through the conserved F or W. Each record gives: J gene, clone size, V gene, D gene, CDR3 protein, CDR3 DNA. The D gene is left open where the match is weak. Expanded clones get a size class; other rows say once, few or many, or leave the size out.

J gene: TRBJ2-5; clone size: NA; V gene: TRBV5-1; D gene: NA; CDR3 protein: CASSIGGGSYQETQYF; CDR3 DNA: TGCGCCAGCAGCATCGGTGGGGGCTCGTACCAAGAGACCCAGTACTTC
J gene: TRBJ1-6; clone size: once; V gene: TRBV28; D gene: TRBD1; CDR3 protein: CASSRPPGQGGSPLHF; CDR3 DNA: TGTGCCAGCAGTCGTCCTCCGGGACAGGGTGGCTCACCCCTCCACTTT
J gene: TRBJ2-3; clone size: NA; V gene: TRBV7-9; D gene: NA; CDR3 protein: CASSLAVAGPLGTQYF; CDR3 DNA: TGTGCCAGCAGCTTAGCCGTGGCAGGGCCTTTGGGTACGCAGTATTTT
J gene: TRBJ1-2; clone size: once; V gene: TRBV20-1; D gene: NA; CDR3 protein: CSAIRGQIYTF; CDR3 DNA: TGCAGTGCCATCAGAGGACAGATCTACACCTTC
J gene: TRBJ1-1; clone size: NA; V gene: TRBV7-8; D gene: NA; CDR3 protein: CASSHGRENTEAFF; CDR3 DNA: TGTGCCAGCAGCCACGGCAGGGAGAACACTGAAGCTTTCTTT
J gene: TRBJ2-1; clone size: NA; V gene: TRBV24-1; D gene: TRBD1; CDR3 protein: CATSDPGQGIYEQFF; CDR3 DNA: TGTGCCACCAGTGATCCGGGACAGGGGATTTATGAGCAGTTCTTC
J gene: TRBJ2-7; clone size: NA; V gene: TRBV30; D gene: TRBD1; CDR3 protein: CAWSYGQGVNEQYF; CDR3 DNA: TGTGCCTGGAGTTACGGACAGGGGGTTAACGAGCAGTACTTC
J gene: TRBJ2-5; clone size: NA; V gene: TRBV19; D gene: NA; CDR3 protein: CASSGSPGTQYF; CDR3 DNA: TGTGCCAGTAGTGGGTCCCCGGGGACCCAGTACTTC
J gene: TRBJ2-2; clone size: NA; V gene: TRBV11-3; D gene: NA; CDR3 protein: CASSPERGTGELFF; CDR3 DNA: TGTGCCAGCAGCCCCGAAAGGGGAACCGGGGAGCTGTTTTTT
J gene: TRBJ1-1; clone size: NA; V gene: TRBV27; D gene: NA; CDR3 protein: CASKIGRDTNTEAFF; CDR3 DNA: TGTGCCAGCAAGATAGGCCGGGACACGAACACTGAAGCTTTCTTT
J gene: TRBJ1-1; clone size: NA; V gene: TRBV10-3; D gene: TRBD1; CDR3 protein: CAISERTGRVEAFF; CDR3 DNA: TGTGCCATCAGTGAGCGGACAGGGCGGGTTGAGGCTTTCTTT
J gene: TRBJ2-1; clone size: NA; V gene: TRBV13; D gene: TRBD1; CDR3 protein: CASSSRDRDHGEQFF; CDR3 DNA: TGTGCCAGCAGCTCCCGGGACAGGGACCATGGGGAGCAGTTCTTC
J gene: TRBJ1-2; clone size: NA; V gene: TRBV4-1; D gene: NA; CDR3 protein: CASSLNTANYGYTF; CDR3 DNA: TGCGCCAGCAGCCTAAACACAGCTAACTATGGCTACACCTTC
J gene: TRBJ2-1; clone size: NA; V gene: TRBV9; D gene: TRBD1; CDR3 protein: CASTSGDRGSDEQFF; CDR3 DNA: TGTGCCAGCACGTCTGGGGACAGGGGCTCGGATGAGCAGTTCTTC
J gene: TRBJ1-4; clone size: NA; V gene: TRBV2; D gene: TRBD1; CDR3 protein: CASKRQGGEKLFF; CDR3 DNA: TGTGCCAGCAAACGACAGGGAGGTGAAAAACTGTTTTTT
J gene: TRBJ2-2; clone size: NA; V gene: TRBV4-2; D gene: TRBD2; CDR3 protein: CASSHQRGVSYTGELFF; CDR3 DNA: TGTGCCAGCAGCCACCAGCGGGGGGTTTCGTACACCGGGGAGCTGTTTTTT
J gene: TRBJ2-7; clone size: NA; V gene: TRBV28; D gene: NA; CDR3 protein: CATVFYNEQYF; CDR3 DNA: TGTGCCACCGTGTTTTATAACGAGCAGTACTTC
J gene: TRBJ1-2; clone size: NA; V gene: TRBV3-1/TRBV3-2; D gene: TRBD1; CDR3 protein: CASSHLGQGEVGYTF; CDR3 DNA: TGTGCCAGCAGCCATCTCGGACAGGGGGAGGTTGGCTACACCTTC
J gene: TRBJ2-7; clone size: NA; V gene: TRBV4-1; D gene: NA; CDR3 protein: CASSRYSGRGEQYF; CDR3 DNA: TGCGCCAGCAGCCGCTATTCCGGCCGGGGAGAGCAGTACTTC
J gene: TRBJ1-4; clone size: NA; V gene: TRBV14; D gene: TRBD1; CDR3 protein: CASSPGTGGDSEKLFF; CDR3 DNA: TGTGCCAGCAGCCCGGGGACAGGGGGCGATAGTGAAAAACTGTTTTTT
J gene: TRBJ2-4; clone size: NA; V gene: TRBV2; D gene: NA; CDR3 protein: CASSERGTLGGNIQYF; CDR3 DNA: TGTGCCAGCAGTGAACGGGGGACGCTCGGCGGAAACATTCAGTACTTC
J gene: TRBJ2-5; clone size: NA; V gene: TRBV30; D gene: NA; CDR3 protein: CAWRRPELIAETQYF; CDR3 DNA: TGTGCCTGGAGAAGACCGGAATTAATAGCAGAGACCCAGTACTTC
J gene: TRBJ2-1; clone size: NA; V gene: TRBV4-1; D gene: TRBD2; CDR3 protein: CASSQAHTSGGSSEQFF; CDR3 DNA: TGCGCCAGCAGCCAAGCCCATACTAGCGGGGGATCCAGTGAGCAGTTCTTC
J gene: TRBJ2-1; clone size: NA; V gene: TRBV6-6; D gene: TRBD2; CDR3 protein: CASSFSGGAYNEQFF; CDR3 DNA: TGTGCCAGCAGTTTTAGCGGGGGGGCCTACAATGAGCAGTTCTTC
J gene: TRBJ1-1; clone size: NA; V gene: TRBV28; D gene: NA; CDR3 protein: CASSFHSVLMNTEAFF; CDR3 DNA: TGTGCCAGCAGTTTTCACAGTGTTCTGATGAACACTGAAGCTTTCTTT
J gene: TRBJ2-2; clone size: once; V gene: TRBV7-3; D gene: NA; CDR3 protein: CASSFDSLTTGELFF; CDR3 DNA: TGTGCCAGCAGCTTCGACTCCCTAACCACCGGGGAGCTGTTTTTT
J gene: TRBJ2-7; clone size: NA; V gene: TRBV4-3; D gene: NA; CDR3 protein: CASSHSYRPPAYEQYF; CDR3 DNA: TGCGCCAGCAGCCACTCCTACAGGCCTCCGGCGTACGAGCAGTACTTC
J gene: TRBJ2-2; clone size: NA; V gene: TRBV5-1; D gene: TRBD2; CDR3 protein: CASSPTGTSDAGELFF; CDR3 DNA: TGCGCCAGCAGCCCTACCGGGACTAGCGACGCCGGGGAGCTGTTTTTT